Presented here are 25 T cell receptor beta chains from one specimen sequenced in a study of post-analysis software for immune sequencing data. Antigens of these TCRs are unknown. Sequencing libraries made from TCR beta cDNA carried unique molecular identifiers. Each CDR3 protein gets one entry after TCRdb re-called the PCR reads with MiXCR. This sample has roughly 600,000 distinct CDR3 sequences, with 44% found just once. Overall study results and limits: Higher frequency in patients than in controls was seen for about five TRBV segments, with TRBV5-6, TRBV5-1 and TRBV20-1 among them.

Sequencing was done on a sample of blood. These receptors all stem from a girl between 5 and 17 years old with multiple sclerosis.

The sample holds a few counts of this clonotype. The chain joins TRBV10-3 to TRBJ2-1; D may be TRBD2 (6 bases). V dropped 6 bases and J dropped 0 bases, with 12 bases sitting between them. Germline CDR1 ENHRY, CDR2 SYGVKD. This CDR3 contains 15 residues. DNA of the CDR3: TGTGCCATCAGGACGACTAGGAGCTCCTACAATGAGCAGTTCTTC. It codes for CAIRTTRSSYNEQFF.

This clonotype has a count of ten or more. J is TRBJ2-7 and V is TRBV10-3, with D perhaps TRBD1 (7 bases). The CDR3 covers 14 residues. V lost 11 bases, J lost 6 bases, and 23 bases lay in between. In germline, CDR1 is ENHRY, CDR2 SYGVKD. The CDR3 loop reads CASTPTGVGGEQYF. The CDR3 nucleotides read TGTGCCTCTACCCCAACAGGGGTGGGGGGCGAGCAGTACTTC.

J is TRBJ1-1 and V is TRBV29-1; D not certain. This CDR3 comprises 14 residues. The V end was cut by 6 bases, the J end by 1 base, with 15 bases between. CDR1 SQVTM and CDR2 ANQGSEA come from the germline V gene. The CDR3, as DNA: TGCAGCGTCGCTGGGTTGGCGAAGAACACTGAAGCTTTCTTT. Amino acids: CSVAGLAKNTEAFF.

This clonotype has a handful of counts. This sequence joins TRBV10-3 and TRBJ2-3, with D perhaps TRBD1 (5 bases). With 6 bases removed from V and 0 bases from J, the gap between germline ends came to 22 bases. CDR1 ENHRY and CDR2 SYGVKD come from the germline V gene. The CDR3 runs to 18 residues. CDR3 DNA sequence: TGTGCCATCAGAACAGACAGAATGCAGGCGGCCAGCACAGATACGCAGTATTTT. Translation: CAIRTDRMQAASTDTQYF.

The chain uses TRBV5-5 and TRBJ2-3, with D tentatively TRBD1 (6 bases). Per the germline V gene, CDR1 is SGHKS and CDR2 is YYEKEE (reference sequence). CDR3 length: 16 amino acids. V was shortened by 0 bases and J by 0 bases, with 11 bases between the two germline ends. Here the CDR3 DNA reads TGTGCCAGCAGCTTGGCCAGGGGTGCTAGCACAGATACGCAGTATTTT. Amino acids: CASSLARGASTDTQYF.

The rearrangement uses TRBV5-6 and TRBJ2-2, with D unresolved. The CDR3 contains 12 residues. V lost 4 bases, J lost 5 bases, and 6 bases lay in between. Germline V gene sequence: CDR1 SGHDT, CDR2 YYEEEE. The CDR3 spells CASSGITGELFF. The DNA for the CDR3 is TGTGCCAGCAGCGGAATAACCGGGGAGCTGTTTTTT.

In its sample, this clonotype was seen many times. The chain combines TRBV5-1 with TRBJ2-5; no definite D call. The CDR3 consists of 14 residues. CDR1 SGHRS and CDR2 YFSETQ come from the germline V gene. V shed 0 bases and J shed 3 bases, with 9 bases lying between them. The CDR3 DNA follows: TGCGCCAGCAGCTTGGGACGGACCGAAGAGACCCAGTACTTC. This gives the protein CASSLGRTEETQYF.

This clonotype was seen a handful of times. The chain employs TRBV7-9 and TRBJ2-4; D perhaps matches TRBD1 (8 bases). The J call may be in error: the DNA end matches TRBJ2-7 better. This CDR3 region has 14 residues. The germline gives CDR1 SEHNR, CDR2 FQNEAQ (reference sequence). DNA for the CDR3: TGTGCCAGCAGCCCTAAGCGGGACAGGTACGAGCAGTACTTC. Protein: CASSPKRDRYEQYF.

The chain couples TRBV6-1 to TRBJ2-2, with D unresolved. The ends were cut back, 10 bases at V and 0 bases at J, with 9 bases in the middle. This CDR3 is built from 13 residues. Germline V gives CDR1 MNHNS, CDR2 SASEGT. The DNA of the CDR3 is TGTGCCACCAGACCCTCGAACACCGGGGAGCTGTTTTTT. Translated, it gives CATRPSNTGELFF.

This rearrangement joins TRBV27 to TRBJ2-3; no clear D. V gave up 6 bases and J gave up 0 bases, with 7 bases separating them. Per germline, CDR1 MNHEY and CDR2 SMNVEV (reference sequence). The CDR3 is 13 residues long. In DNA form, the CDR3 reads TGTGCCAGCAGGGTCCATAGCACAGATACGCAGTATTTT. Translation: CASRVHSTDTQYF.

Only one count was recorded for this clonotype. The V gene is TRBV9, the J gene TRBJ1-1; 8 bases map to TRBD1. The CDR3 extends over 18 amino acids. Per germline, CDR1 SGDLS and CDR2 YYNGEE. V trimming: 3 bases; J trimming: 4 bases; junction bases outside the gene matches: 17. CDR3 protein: CASSAGGQVGLGGTEAFF. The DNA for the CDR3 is TGTGCCAGCAGCGCCGGGGGACAGGTGGGGTTGGGTGGCACTGAAGCTTTCTTT.

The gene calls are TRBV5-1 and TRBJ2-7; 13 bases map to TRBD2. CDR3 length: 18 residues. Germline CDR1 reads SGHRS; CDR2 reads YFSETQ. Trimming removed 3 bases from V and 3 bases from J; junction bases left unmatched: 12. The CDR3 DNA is TGCGCCAGCAGCTCCGGACTAGCGGGAGTCGGGAGAGGCTACGAGCAGTACTTC. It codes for CASSSGLAGVGRGYEQYF.

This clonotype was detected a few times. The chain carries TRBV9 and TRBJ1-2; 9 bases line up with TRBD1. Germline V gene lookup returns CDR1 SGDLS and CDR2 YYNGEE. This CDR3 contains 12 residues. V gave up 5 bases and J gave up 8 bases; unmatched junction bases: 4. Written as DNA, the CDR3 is TGTGCCAGCAGAAGGACAGGGGAGGGCTACACCTTC. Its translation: CASRRTGEGYTF.

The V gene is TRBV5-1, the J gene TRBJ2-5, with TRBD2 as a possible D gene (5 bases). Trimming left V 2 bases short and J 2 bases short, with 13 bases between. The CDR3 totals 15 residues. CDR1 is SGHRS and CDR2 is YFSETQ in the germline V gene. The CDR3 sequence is CASSFEGVGQETQYF. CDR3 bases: TGCGCCAGCAGCTTTGAGGGAGTAGGGCAAGAGACCCAGTACTTC. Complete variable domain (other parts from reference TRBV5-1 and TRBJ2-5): KAGVTQTPRYLIKTRGQQVTLSCSPISGHRSVSWYQQTPGQGLQFLFEYFSETQRNKGNFPGRFSGRQFSNSRSEMNVSTLELGDSALYLCASSFEGVGQETQYFGPGTRLLVL.

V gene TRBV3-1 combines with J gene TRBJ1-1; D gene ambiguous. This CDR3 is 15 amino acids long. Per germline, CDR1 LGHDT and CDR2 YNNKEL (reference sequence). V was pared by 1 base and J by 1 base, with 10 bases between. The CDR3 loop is CASSQALSGNTEAFF. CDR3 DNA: TGTGCCAGCAGCCAAGCCCTATCGGGGAACACTGAAGCTTTCTTT.

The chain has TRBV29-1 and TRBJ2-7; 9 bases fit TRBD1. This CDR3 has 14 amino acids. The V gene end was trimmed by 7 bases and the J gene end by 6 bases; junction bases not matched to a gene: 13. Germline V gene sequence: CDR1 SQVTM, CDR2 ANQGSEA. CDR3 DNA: TGCAGCGCTAATCCCGGGACAGGGTCCATCGAGCAGTACTTC. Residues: CSANPGTGSIEQYF.

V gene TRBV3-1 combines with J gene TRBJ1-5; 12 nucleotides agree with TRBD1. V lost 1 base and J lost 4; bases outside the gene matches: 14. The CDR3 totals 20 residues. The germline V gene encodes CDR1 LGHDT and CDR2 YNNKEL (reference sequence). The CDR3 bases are TGTGCCAGCAGCCAAGGAGTGGCCGGGACAGGGGGCATCGGTAATCAGCCCCAGCATTTT. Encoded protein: CASSQGVAGTGGIGNQPQHF. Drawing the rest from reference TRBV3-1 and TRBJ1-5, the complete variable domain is DTAVSQTPKYLVTQMGNDKSIKCEQNLGHDTMYWYKQDSKKFLKIMFSYNNKELIINETVPNRFSPKSPDKAHLNLHINSLELGDSAVYFCASSQGVAGTGGIGNQPQHFGDGTRLSIL.

The CDR3 sequence is CASSLSGTGGTDTQYF. The CDR3, as DNA: TGTGCCAGCAGCTTGTCCGGGACAGGGGGCACAGATACGCAGTATTTT. The J gene is TRBJ2-3, the V gene TRBV5-5; TRBD1 matches at 10 bases. This CDR3 has 16 amino acids. The V gene's germline CDR1 is SGHKS and CDR2 YYEKEE (reference sequence). The junction had 3 bases not matched to a gene; V was cut back by 1 base and J by 1 base.

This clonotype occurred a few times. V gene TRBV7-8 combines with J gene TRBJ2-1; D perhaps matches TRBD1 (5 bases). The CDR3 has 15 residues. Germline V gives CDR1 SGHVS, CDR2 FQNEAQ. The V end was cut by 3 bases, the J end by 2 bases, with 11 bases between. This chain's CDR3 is CASSLDKGPYNEQFF. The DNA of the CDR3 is TGTGCCAGCAGCTTGGACAAGGGGCCCTACAATGAGCAGTTCTTC.

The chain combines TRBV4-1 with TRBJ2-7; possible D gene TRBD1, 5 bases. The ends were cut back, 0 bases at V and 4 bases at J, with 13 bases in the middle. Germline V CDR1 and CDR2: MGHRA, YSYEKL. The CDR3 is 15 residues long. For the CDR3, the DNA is TGCGCCAGCAGCCAAGAGGGGCGTTCCTTGTACGAGCAGTACTTC. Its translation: CASSQEGRSLYEQYF.

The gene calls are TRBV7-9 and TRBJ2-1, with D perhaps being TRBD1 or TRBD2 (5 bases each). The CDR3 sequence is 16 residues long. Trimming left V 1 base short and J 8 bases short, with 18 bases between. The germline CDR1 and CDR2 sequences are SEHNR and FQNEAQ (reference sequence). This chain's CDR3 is CASSLVGLAGFDEQFF. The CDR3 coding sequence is TGTGCCAGCAGCTTAGTGGGGCTAGCTGGATTTGATGAGCAGTTCTTC.

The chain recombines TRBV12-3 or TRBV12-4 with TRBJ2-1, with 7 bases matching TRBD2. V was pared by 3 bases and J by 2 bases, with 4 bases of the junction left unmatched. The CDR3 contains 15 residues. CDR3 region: CASSFAGAPYNEQFF. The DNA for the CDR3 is TGTGCCAGCAGTTTCGCGGGAGCCCCCTACAATGAGCAGTTCTTC.

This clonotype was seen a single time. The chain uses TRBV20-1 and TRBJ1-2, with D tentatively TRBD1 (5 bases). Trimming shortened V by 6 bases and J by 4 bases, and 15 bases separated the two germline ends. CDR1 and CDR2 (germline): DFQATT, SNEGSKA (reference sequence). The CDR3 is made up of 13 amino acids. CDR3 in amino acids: CSAMTDYFYGYTF. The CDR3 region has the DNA TGCAGTGCCATGACAGACTACTTCTATGGCTACACCTTC.

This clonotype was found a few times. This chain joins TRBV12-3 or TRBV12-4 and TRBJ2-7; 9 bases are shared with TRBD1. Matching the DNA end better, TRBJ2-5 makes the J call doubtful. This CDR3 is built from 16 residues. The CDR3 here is CASSLGRTGVRETQYF. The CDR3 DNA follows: TGTGCCAGCAGTTTAGGCCGGACAGGGGTGCGAGAGACCCAGTACTTC.

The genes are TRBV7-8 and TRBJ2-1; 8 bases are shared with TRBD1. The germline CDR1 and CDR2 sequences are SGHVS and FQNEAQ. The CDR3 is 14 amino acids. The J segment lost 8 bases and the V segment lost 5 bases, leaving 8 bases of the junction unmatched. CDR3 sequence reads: CASSPEDRVDEQFF. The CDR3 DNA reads TGTGCCAGCAGCCCGGAGGACAGGGTGGATGAGCAGTTCTTC.